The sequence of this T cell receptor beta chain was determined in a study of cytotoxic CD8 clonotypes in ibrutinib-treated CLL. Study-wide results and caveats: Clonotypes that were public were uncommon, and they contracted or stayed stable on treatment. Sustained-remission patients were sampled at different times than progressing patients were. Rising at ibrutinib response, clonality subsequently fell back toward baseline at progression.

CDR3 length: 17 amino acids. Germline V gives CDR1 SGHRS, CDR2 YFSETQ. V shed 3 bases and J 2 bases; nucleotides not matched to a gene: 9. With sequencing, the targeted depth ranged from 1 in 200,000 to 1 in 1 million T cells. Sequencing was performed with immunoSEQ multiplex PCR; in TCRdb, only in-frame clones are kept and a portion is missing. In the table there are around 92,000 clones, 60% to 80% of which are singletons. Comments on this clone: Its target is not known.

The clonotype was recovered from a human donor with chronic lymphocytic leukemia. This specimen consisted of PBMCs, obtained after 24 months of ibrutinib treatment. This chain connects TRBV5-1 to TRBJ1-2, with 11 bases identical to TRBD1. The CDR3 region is CASSSSWTGGVNYGYTF. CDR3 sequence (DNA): TGCGCCAGCAGCTCCTCATGGACAGGGGGCGTGAACTATGGCTACACCTTC. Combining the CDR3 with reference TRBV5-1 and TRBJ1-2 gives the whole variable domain KAGVTQTPRYLIKTRGQQVTLSCSPISGHRSVSWYQQTPGQGLQFLFEYFSETQRNKGNFPGRFSGRQFSNSRSEMNVSTLELGDSALYLCASSSSWTGGVNYGYTFGSGTRLTVV.